A selection of T cell receptor beta chains follows, all from one sample in a study of cytomegalovirus exposure and HLA in healthy donors. Sequencing used immunoSEQ multiplex PCR; TCRdb keeps in-frame clones, though not all of them. The sample records around 60,000 clones, 80% being singletons. Sequencing input: PBMCs. Receptors originate from a male donor in good health and CMV-seronegative. The CDR3 runs from the conserved cysteine through the conserved F or W. A D gene is named only where the DNA matches it firmly. Clone size is not always given. Where it is, it says once, few, many or a class for expanded clones.

J,D,size,V,DNA,CDR3
TRBJ2-1,.,few,TRBV11-3,TGTGCCAGCAGCCTAGGGGGCGGGAGCTACAATGAGCAGTTCTTC,CASSLGGGSYNEQFF
TRBJ2-1,TRBD1,.,TRBV6-6,TGTGCCAGCAGCCCCCCGACAGGGGGCTACAATGAGCAGTTCTTC,CASSPPTGGYNEQFF
TRBJ1-1,.,few,TRBV5-1,TGCGCCAGCACGGTACAGGGAAGAGGCACTGAAGCTTTCTTT,CASTVQGRGTEAFF
TRBJ1-1,.,.,TRBV7-2,TGTGCCAGCAGCTTATACCGGGACACTGAAGCTTTCTTT,CASSLYRDTEAFF
TRBJ1-2,.,.,TRBV21-1,TGTGCCAGCAGCAAAGGACAGGACTGCCGTACGGGGGGCTACACCTTC,CASSKGQDCRTGGYTF
TRBJ2-7,.,.,TRBV5-1,TGCGCCAGCAGCTTGGCCGGAGGGGCCTACGAGCAGTACTTC,CASSLAGGAYEQYF
TRBJ1-2,.,few,TRBV5-5,TGTGCCAGCAGCGCTACAGGGTATCCCTATGGCTACACCTTC,CASSATGYPYGYTF
TRBJ2-1,TRBD2,.,TRBV7-3,TGTGCCAGCAGCGGGACTAGCGGGGGCGGCGAGCAGTTCTTC,CASSGTSGGGEQFF
TRBJ2-3,TRBD2,.,TRBV6-5,TGTGCCAGCAGCCCCACTGCGGGGGCAGATACGCAGTATTTT,CASSPTAGADTQYF
TRBJ1-4,.,.,TRBV5-1,TGCGCCAGCAGCCCCAGAGGAGGAAATCAGGGGGAAAAACTGTTTTTT,CASSPRGGNQGEKLFF
TRBJ2-3,TRBD2,.,TRBV4-1,TGCGCCAGCAGCCAAGCCATAGCGGGGGACCTACCGTATTTT,CASSQAIAGDLPYF
TRBJ1-1,.,few,TRBV5-1,TGCGCCAGCAGCTTAACAGGGAACACTGAAGCTTTCTTT,CASSLTGNTEAFF
TRBJ2-3,TRBD2,.,TRBV4-3,TGCGCCAGCAGCCAAGATCTATTGCGGGGGGGGACAGATACGCAGTATTTT,CASSQDLLRGGTDTQYF
TRBJ1-2,.,.,TRBV6-4,TGTGCCAGCAGTGAGAGGACAGTCTCGTTTATTCCGGGCTACACCTTC,CASSERTVSFIPGYTF
TRBJ2-3,.,once,TRBV5-1,TGCGCCAGCAGCTTGGTGCAGGGGCGCACAGATACGCAGTATTTT,CASSLVQGRTDTQYF
TRBJ2-7,TRBD1,.,TRBV7-2,TGTGCCAGCAGCTTACAGCAGGGGGCCTACGAGCAGTACTTC,CASSLQQGAYEQYF
TRBJ1-1,.,.,TRBV19,TGTGCCAGTATAATGGACAGACTGAACACTGAAGCTTTCTTT,CASIMDRLNTEAFF
TRBJ1-5,.,.,TRBV4-3,TGCGCCAGCAGCCAAGATGCGCTATATAGCAATCAGCCCCAGCATTTT,CASSQDALYSNQPQHF
TRBJ2-7,TRBD1,.,TRBV27,TGTGCCAGCAGTTTGGGTAGACAGGGGATCTACGAGCAGTACTTC,CASSLGRQGIYEQYF
TRBJ1-1,.,few,TRBV7-2,TGTGCCAGCAGCTTAACAGGAATGAACACTGAAGCTTTCTTT,CASSLTGMNTEAFF
TRBJ2-7,.,.,TRBV11-2,TGTGCCAGCAGCCATCCCGGACTGCGCTACGAGCAGTACTTC,CASSHPGLRYEQYF
TRBJ1-6,TRBD1,.,TRBV6-5,TGTGCCAGCTCAACCGGGACAGGGGATCCCCTCCACTTT,CASSTGTGDPLHF
TRBJ2-4,TRBD2,once,TRBV5-6,TGTGCCAGCAGCTTGGCGAGCGGGGGGTTAAAAAACATTCAGTACTTC,CASSLASGGLKNIQYF
TRBJ2-7,TRBD1,.,TRBV6-5,TGTGCCAGCAGCCGTCGGACAGGGGGAAGGGGCGAGCAGTACTTC,CASSRRTGGRGEQYF
TRBJ2-7,TRBD2,.,TRBV4-3,TGCGCCAGCAGCCAAGTGGCTAGCGGGGGCTACGAGCAGTACTTC,CASSQVASGGYEQYF
TRBJ1-2,.,.,TRBV4-3,TGCGCCAGCAGCCAAGACCTGAACCGCGCGAGTCGTGGCTACACCTTC,CASSQDLNRASRGYTF
TRBJ1-4,.,.,TRBV5-5,TGTGCCAGCAGCTTGGGGGACTATCCTGAAAAACTGTTTTTT,CASSLGDYPEKLFF
TRBJ2-3,TRBD2,.,TRBV19,TGTGCCAGTACCACGGGACTAGCGACAGATACGCAGTATTTT,CASTTGLATDTQYF
TRBJ1-1,TRBD1,.,TRBV7-3,TGTGCCAGCAGACGGGACAGGGAGAACACTGAAGCTTTCTTT,CASRRDRENTEAFF
TRBJ2-7,TRBD2,.,TRBV7-9,TGTGCCAGCAGCTTAGGCAGCGGGAGCTCCTACGAGCAGTACTTC,CASSLGSGSSYEQYF
TRBJ2-7,TRBD2,.,TRBV18,TGTGCCAGCTCACCAGCCGGACTAGCGGGGGCCTACGAGCAGTACTTC,CASSPAGLAGAYEQYF
TRBJ2-7,TRBD2,.,TRBV18,TGTGCCAGCTCACTAAGCGGGGGCCGGGGCGAGCAGTACTTC,CASSLSGGRGEQYF
TRBJ1-2,.,.,TRBV29-1,TGCAGCGTTGTCCCAGGGAATGGCTACACCTTC,CSVVPGNGYTF
TRBJ2-7,TRBD2,once,TRBV7-2,TGTGCCAGCAGCCCACATAGCGGGGACTCCTACGAGCAGTACTTC,CASSPHSGDSYEQYF
TRBJ1-1,.,.,TRBV7-2,TGTGCCAGCAGCTTAGACAGCGGGGGGACTGAAGCTTTCTTT,CASSLDSGGTEAFF
TRBJ2-7,.,.,TRBV6-5,TGTGCCAGCACGGGAGAGGCCTACGAGCAGTACTTC,CASTGEAYEQYF
TRBJ1-6,.,.,TRBV28,TGTGCCAGCAGTTGGGGAGTATATAATTCACCCCTCCACTTT,CASSWGVYNSPLHF
TRBJ1-3,.,few,TRBV7-7,TGTGCTAGCAGCCCGACAGCCTCTGGAAACACCATATATTTT,CASSPTASGNTIYF
TRBJ2-1,.,.,TRBV2,TGTGCCAGCAGTGAAGCGGGGGGTGAGCAGTTCTTC,CASSEAGGEQFF
TRBJ2-3,TRBD1,.,TRBV11-3,TGTGCCAGCAGCTTTGAAGGGGGCGATGGAGATACGCAGTATTTT,CASSFEGGDGDTQYF
TRBJ1-2,.,.,TRBV2,TGTGCCAGCAGTGAGGAGCGGAACTATGGCTACACCTTC,CASSEERNYGYTF
TRBJ2-1,.,.,TRBV5-1,TGCGCCAGCAGCTTGATTCCCCAAAACAATGAGCAGTTCTTC,CASSLIPQNNEQFF
TRBJ1-2,.,.,TRBV7-3,TGTGCCAGCAGCTTATCCAGGGATGCGTCCGGCTACACCTTC,CASSLSRDASGYTF
TRBJ2-3,.,.,TRBV11-2,TGTGCCAGCAGCTTATTAGCTAGCCCTCATACGCAGTATTTT,CASSLLASPHTQYF
TRBJ2-3,.,.,TRBV9,TGTGCCAGCAGCGCCCCCGGGGGTATGGGCACAGATACGCAGTATTTT,CASSAPGGMGTDTQYF